Reported below is one T cell receptor beta chain. This entry belongs to a study of blood T cell repertoires in COVID-19. Study-wide background: Acute and convalescent COVID-19 samples came from the United States, Italy and Spain. The analysed material was cDNA or gDNA that came from T cells, B-cell-depleted T cells, or PBMCs.

Per the authors' pipeline: Amplification from reference gene primers served as the basis for estimated nucleated cell counts. TCRdb's table, derived via immunoSEQ multiplex PCR, lists solely in-frame clones and lacks some. V and J calls and clone size are those listed in that table; D and trimming were worked out from the DNA. The table has under 300,000 clones, approximately 80% seen once; the top ten hold 3% to 4%. Trimming pared 2 bases from V and 1 base from J, leaving 14 bases between. The CDR3 consists of 16 residues. Germline V gives CDR1 SGHDN, CDR2 FVKESK. Sequencing input: peripheral blood. The rearrangement links TRBV14 to TRBJ1-1; TRBD1 might be the D (5 bases). This receptor was identified in a woman under 30 with acute or convalescent COVID-19. CDR3 amino acids: CASSQQGLWRNTEAFF. The CDR3 bases are TGTGCCAGCAGCCAACAGGGTCTTTGGCGGAACACTGAAGCTTTCTTT.